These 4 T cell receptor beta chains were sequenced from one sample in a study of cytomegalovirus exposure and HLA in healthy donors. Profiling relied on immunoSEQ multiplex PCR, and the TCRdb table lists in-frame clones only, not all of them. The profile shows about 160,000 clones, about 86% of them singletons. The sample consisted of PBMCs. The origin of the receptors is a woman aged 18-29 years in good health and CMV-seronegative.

The DNA of the CDR3 is TGTGCCAGCAACCCTGCGGATCTTCGGGGCTACACCTTC. Protein product: CASNPADLRGYTF. This sequence joins TRBV14 and TRBJ1-2, with D unclear. This CDR3 is 13 amino acids long. Germline-derived CDR1 and CDR2 are SGHDN and FVKESK. Trimming left V 7 bases short and J 8 bases short, with 17 bases between.

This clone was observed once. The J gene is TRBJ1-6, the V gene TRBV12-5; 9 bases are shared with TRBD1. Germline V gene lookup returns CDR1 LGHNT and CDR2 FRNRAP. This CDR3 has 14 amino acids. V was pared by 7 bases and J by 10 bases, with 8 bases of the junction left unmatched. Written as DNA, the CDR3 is TGTGCTAGTGCCAAGGGACAGGGAAAGTCACCCCTCCACTTT. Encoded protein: CASAKGQGKSPLHF.

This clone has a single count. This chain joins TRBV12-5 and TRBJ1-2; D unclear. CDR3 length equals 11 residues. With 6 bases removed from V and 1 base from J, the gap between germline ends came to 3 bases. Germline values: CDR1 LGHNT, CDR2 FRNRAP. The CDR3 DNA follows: TGTGCTAGTGGCCATAACTATGGCTACACCTTC. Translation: CASGHNYGYTF.

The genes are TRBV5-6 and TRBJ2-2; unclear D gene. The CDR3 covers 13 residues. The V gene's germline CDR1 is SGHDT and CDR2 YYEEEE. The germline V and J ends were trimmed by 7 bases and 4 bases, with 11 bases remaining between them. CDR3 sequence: CASGETVTGELFF. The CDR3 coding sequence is TGTGCCAGCGGAGAGACGGTCACCGGGGAGCTGTTTTTT.